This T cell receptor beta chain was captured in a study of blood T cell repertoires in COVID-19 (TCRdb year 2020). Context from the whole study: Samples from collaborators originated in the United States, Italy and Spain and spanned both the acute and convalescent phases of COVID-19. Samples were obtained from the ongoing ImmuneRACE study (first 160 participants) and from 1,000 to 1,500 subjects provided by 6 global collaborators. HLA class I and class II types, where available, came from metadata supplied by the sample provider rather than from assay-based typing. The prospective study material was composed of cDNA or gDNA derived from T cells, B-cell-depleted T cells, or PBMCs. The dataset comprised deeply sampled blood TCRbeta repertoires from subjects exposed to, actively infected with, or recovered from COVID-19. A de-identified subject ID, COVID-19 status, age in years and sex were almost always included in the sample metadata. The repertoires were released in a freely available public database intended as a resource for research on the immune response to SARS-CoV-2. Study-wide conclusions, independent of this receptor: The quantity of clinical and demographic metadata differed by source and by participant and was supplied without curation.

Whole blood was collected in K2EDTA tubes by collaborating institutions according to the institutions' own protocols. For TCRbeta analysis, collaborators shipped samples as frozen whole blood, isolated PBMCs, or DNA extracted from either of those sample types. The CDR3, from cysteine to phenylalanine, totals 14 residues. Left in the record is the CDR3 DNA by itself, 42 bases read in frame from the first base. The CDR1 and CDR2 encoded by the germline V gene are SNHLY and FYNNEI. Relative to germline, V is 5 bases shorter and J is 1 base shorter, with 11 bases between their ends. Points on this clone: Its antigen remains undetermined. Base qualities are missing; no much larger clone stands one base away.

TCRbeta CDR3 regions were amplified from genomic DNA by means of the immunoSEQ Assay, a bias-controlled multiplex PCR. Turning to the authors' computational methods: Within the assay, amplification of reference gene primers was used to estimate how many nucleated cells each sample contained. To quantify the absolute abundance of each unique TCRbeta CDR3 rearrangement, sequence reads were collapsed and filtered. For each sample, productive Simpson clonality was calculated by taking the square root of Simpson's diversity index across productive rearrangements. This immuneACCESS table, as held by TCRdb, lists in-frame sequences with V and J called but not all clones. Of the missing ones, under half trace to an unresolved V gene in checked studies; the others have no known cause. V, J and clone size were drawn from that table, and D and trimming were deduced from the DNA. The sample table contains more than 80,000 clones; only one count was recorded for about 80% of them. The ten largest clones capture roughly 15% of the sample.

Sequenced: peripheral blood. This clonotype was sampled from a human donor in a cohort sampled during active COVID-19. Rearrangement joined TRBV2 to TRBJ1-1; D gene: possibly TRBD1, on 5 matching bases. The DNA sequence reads TGTGCCAGCAGTCGGCGGACAAAGAACACTGAAGCTTTCTTT. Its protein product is CASSRRTKNTEAFF. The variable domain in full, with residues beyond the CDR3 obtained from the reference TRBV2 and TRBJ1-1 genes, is EPEVTQTPSHQVTQMGQEVILRCVPISNHLYFYWYRQILGQKVEFLVSFYNNEISEKSEIFDDQFSVERPDGSNFTLKIRSTKLEDSAMYFCASSRRTKNTEAFFGQGTRLTVV.